This TCR beta chain was observed in a study of shared clonotypes between healthy human individuals. Concerning this clone itself: Its antigen is still unknown.

The table came from immunoSEQ multiplex PCR; TCRdb's copy has only in-frame clones and leaves some out. The sample shows roughly 2,000,000 clones, approximately 95% of them seen only once. V was clipped by 1 base and J by 4 bases, with 14 bases between them. The germline CDR1 and CDR2 sequences are SEHNR and FQNEAQ (reference sequence). This CDR3 has 15 residues. Study-level results: There were few donors, and this limited the genetic and exposure-history diversity represented. Sampling covered nothing but blood. Tissue TCR repertoires likely differ from those found in blood. Larger estimated richness was generally seen in naive subsets than in memory subsets.

CD45RO negativity and positive selection for CCR7 defined naive CD8 cells, a population that excluded terminally differentiated effector memory CD45RA+ cells. Donors were healthy HIV-negative adults without recent acute infections or vaccinations. The sequence was collected from a man aged 18-30 years in good health. V and J are TRBV7-9 and TRBJ2-7; tentative D call: TRBD2 (7 bases). Sequencing used naive CD8+ T cells sorted from blood. Here the CDR3 DNA reads TGTGCCAGCAGCTTAGTTTCCGCGGGGGCGTACGAGCAGTACTTC. Translated: CASSLVSAGAYEQYF. The complete variable domain, with remaining parts taken from reference TRBV7-9 and TRBJ2-7, reads DTGVSQNPRHKITKRGQNVTFRCDPISEHNRLYWYRQTLGQGPEFLTYFQNEAQLEKSRLLSDRFSAERPKGSFSTLEIQRTEQGDSAMYLCASSLVSAGAYEQYFGPGTRLTVT.